What follows are 12 T cell receptor beta chains derived from one specimen sequenced in a study of identical twins. TCRdb analysed the 5' RACE reads with MiXCR anew, one entry per CDR3 protein. The sample comprises a few hundred thousand distinct CDR3 sequences, 9.6% of which are singletons, and roughly 3% rests with the top ten. The same data also went into a second study, on yellow fever vaccine responses in identical twins.

The sequencing input was PBMCs. The receptors were gathered from a woman younger than 35 in good health.

The sample holds many counts of this clonotype. The J gene is TRBJ2-7, the V gene TRBV28; 7 bases align to TRBD1. Per germline, CDR1 MDHEN and CDR2 SYDVKM. CDR3 length: 14 residues. J gave up 4 bases and V 5 bases, and 8 bases lay outside the gene matches. CDR3 in amino acids: CASSERDRGYEQYF. The CDR3 nucleotides read TGTGCCAGCAGTGAAAGGGACAGAGGTTACGAGCAGTACTTC.

This clonotype was observed at least ten times. This sequence joins TRBV27 and TRBJ1-2; 8 positions match TRBD1. The length of the CDR3 is 13 residues. Unmatched junction bases numbered 8, after V lost 5 bases and J lost 9 bases. Germline CDR1 reads MNHEY; CDR2 reads SMNVEV (reference sequence). In DNA, the CDR3 is TGTGCCAGCAGTCTGACAGGGGACCATCGCTACACCTTC. This encodes CASSLTGDHRYTF.

The chain recombines TRBV10-3 with TRBJ2-3; TRBD1 is a possible D gene (6 bases). Germline V lookup: CDR1 ENHRY, CDR2 SYGVKD. Trimming shortened V by 6 bases and J by 0 bases, and 13 bases separated the two germline ends. This CDR3 spans 15 amino acids. Here the CDR3 reads CAISESGDSTDTQYF. DNA of the CDR3: TGTGCCATCAGCGAATCAGGGGATAGCACAGATACGCAGTATTTT.

This clonotype showed up many times. The V call is TRBV5-1, the J call TRBJ2-2; D is undetermined. There are 16 residues in the CDR3. Trimming shortened V by 0 bases and J by 1 base, and 10 bases separated the two germline ends. Germline CDR1 SGHRS, CDR2 YFSETQ. CDR3 sequence reads: CASSLEQLRNTGELFF. The CDR3 DNA sequence: TGCGCCAGCAGCTTGGAGCAGCTTAGGAACACCGGGGAGCTGTTTTTT.

This chain joins TRBV12-3 or TRBV12-4 and TRBJ2-6, with D possibly called TRBD1 or TRBD2 (5 bases each). The CDR3 totals 16 residues. The germline V and J ends were trimmed by 8 bases and 0 bases, with 14 bases remaining between them. The CDR3 sequence is CASLGLGGSGANVLTF. CDR3 bases: TGTGCCAGCCTCGGGCTTGGGGGCTCTGGGGCCAACGTCCTGACTTTC.

The table lists this clonotype with a few counts. This chain uses TRBV7-2 with TRBJ2-3, with 9 bases identical to TRBD1. V dropped 2 bases and J dropped 2; count of bases not matched to a gene: 5. There are 16 residues in the CDR3. Germline-derived CDR1 and CDR2 are SGHTA and FQGNSA. The CDR3 sequence: CASSLTGGSYTDTQYF. The CDR3 region has the DNA TGTGCCAGCAGCTTAACAGGGGGCTCCTACACAGATACGCAGTATTTT. The full variable domain, rest sourced from reference TRBV7-2 and TRBJ2-3, is GAGVSQSPSNKVTEKGKDVELRCDPISGHTALYWYRQSLGQGLEFLIYFQGNSAPDKSGLPSDRFSAERTGGSVSTLTIQRTQQEDSAVYLCASSLTGGSYTDTQYFGPGTRLTVL.

This clonotype was counted ten times or more. The chain is built from TRBV4-1 and TRBJ2-5; D is perhaps TRBD1 (6 bases). The ends were cut back, 2 bases at V and 1 base at J, with 11 bases in the middle. The CDR3 spans 15 residues. Germline V lookup: CDR1 MGHRA, CDR2 YSYEKL. The CDR3 coding sequence is TGCGCCAGCAGCCAAACAAACAGGGTCCAAGAGACCCAGTACTTC. Amino acids: CASSQTNRVQETQYF.

The CDR3 region has the DNA TGCAGTGCCAAACCGACTGCCAGCGGCACCACAGATACGCAGTATTTT. This codes for CSAKPTASGTTDTQYF. This rearrangement joins TRBV20-1 to TRBJ2-3; maybe TRBD2 (5 bases). V lost 6 bases and J 2 bases, leaving 21 bases between the germline ends. Germline-derived CDR1 and CDR2 are DFQATT and SNEGSKA (reference sequence). CDR3 length equals 16 residues.

This clonotype was counted a few times. The CDR3 region is CASSHRRGSVKNIQYF. CDR3 nucleotides: TGTGCCAGCAGCCATAGACGGGGGTCCGTCAAAAACATTCAGTACTTC. This chain uses TRBV4-2 with TRBJ2-4, with D tentatively TRBD2 (6 bases). CDR1 LGHNA and CDR2 YNFKEQ come from the germline V gene. Trimming pared 3 bases from V and 3 bases from J, leaving 15 bases between. The CDR3 length is 16 residues.

The V gene is TRBV12-5, the J gene TRBJ1-6; TRBD1 agrees at 10 bases. Germline V gives CDR1 LGHNT, CDR2 FRNRAP. The trim removed 1 base at V and 10 bases at J, leaving 7 bases unmatched. This CDR3 is 16 amino acids long. As DNA, the CDR3 is TGTGCTAGTGGTTTGGCTACCGGGACAGGGGTATCACCCCTCCACTTT. Translation: CASGLATGTGVSPLHF. Drawing the rest from reference TRBV12-5 and TRBJ1-6, the complete variable domain is DARVTQTPRHKVTEMGQEVTMRCQPILGHNTVFWYRQTMMQGLELLAYFRNRAPLDDSGMPKDRFSAEMPDATLATLKIQPSEPRDSAVYFCASGLATGTGVSPLHFGNGTRLTVT.

This clonotype was detected ten times or more. This chain links TRBV20-1 with TRBJ1-6; D may be TRBD1 (5 bases). Trimming took off 5 bases at V and 5 bases at J, with 16 bases between the two ends. The CDR3 is 15 amino acids. CDR1 and CDR2 from the germline V gene are DFQATT and SNEGSKA (reference sequence). The CDR3 DNA reads as TGCAGTGCTCTAGGGGTTCAAGGCAATAATTCACCCCTCCACTTT. As protein: CSALGVQGNNSPLHF.

This clonotype was picked up many times. The chain couples TRBV29-1 to TRBJ2-3; D is ambiguous. V was trimmed by 4 bases and J by 3 bases, leaving 11 bases between them. CDR1 is SQVTM, CDR2 ANQGSEA, per germline. This CDR3 has 13 amino acids. CDR3 bases: TGCAGCGTTGTAAGGCTAGGAACAGATACGCAGTATTTT. Translating it yields CSVVRLGTDTQYF.